The clone carrying this T cell receptor (beta chain) showed up many times. Its cognate antigen is unknown. The data stem from a study of CD8+ T cells in alopecia areata. Overall study context: Tofacitinib administration to treated patients was oral, at 5 to 10 mg twice daily.

Extracted RNA was reverse transcribed, and the resulting cDNA served as sequencing template. The assay was immunoSEQ multiplex PCR, and TCRdb's table has in-frame clones only and misses some. This table has 150,000 or so clones, roughly 44% appearing once. CDR3 length equals 20 residues. Germline-derived CDR1 and CDR2 are SGHNT and YYREEE (reference sequence). V was trimmed by 3 bases and J by 0 bases, leaving 25 bases between them. Sorting separated CD4+ and CD8+ T cells out of PBMCs. Overall study results and limits: Lesional scalp, notably in alopecia totalis/universalis, had clonality above that of normal scalp. Scalp sequencing also captures normal skin's resident alphabeta T cells.

The source is a human donor with alopecia areata. Input material: CD4+ T cells sorted from blood. This chain links TRBV5-4 with TRBJ2-1; a possible D gene is TRBD2 (6 bases). The CDR3 reads CASSSPTVPGTASSYNEQFF. For the CDR3, the DNA is TGTGCCAGCAGCTCGCCCACGGTCCCCGGGACTGCAAGCTCCTACAATGAGCAGTTCTTC. The full variable domain, rest sourced from reference TRBV5-4 and TRBJ2-1, is ETGVTQSPTHLIKTRGQQVTLRCSSQSGHNTVSWYQQALGQGPQFIFQYYREEENGRGNFPPRFSGLQFPNYSSELNVNALELDDSALYLCASSSPTVPGTASSYNEQFFGPGTRLTVL.